The rows below give T cell receptor beta chains drawn from one sample of a study of somatic mutations in cytotoxic T cells in rheumatoid arthritis. The data were produced by immunoSEQ multiplex PCR, yet TCRdb's version contains in-frame clones alone and is incomplete. The sample holds approximately 11,000 clones, 70% to 80% seen once. Sequencing input: CD8+ T cells sorted from blood. The receptors here all came from a woman aged 40-49 years in good health. The CDR3 runs from the conserved cysteine through the conserved F or W. The order of the fields is J gene, D gene, V gene, clone size, CDR3 protein, CDR3 DNA. The D gene is left open where the match is weak. Size values are once, few and many counts, or a class for expanded clones, and some rows have none.

J gene: TRBJ1-2
D gene: .
V gene: TRBV27
clone size: .
CDR3 protein: CASSVSQGFSLLGYTF
CDR3 DNA: TGTGCCAGCAGCGTGTCCCAGGGATTTTCGCTACTTGGCTACACCTTC

J gene: TRBJ2-7
D gene: TRBD1
V gene: TRBV4-3
clone size: .
CDR3 protein: CASSQGEGGMYEQYF
CDR3 DNA: TGCGCCAGCAGCCAAGGGGAAGGGGGCATGTACGAGCAGTACTTC

J gene: TRBJ2-6
D gene: .
V gene: TRBV29-1
clone size: .
CDR3 protein: CSVAIPDQGANVLTF
CDR3 DNA: TGCAGCGTTGCGATCCCTGACCAGGGGGCCAACGTCCTGACTTTC

J gene: TRBJ1-1
D gene: .
V gene: TRBV28
clone size: .
CDR3 protein: CASSSPVGGGTEAFF
CDR3 DNA: TGTGCCAGCAGTTCCCCTGTGGGGGGAGGAACTGAAGCTTTCTTT

J gene: TRBJ1-5
D gene: .
V gene: TRBV28
clone size: few
CDR3 protein: CASSLYGGVQPQHF
CDR3 DNA: TGTGCCAGCAGCCTTTATGGAGGCGTTCAGCCCCAGCATTTT

J gene: TRBJ2-1
D gene: .
V gene: TRBV12-5
clone size: once
CDR3 protein: CASASFFGSYNEQFF
CDR3 DNA: TGTGCTAGTGCCTCCTTTTTTGGTTCATACAATGAGCAGTTCTTC

J gene: TRBJ2-7
D gene: TRBD2
V gene: TRBV7-3
clone size: .
CDR3 protein: CASSGAGGDEQYF
CDR3 DNA: TGTGCCAGCAGCGGGGCGGGGGGTGACGAGCAGTACTTC

J gene: TRBJ2-1
D gene: TRBD2
V gene: TRBV5-4
clone size: .
CDR3 protein: CASSLVMGVRGGGAEAEQFF
CDR3 DNA: TGTGCCAGCAGCTTGGTAATGGGGGTCCGAGGCGGGGGGGCTGAGGCTGAGCAGTTCTTC

J gene: TRBJ2-7
D gene: TRBD2
V gene: TRBV7-6
clone size: few
CDR3 protein: CASSDPSGSYEQYF
CDR3 DNA: TGTGCCAGCAGCGACCCTAGCGGGAGTTACGAGCAGTACTTC

J gene: TRBJ2-1
D gene: TRBD1
V gene: TRBV4-1
clone size: .
CDR3 protein: CASSQAIQGYEQFF
CDR3 DNA: TGCGCCAGCAGCCAAGCTATACAGGGGTATGAGCAGTTCTTC

J gene: TRBJ1-1
D gene: .
V gene: TRBV7-2
clone size: .
CDR3 protein: CASSSPIAYSWTEAFF
CDR3 DNA: TGTGCCAGCAGCTCACCAATAGCTTACTCATGGACTGAAGCTTTCTTT

J gene: TRBJ1-1
D gene: TRBD1
V gene: TRBV28
clone size: .
CDR3 protein: CASSIGQGNTEAFF
CDR3 DNA: TGTGCCAGCAGTATCGGACAGGGGAACACTGAAGCTTTCTTT

J gene: TRBJ1-5
D gene: .
V gene: TRBV30
clone size: .
CDR3 protein: CAWSVGNQPQHF
CDR3 DNA: TGTGCCTGGAGTGTAGGCAATCAGCCCCAGCATTTT

J gene: TRBJ2-1
D gene: .
V gene: TRBV5-6
clone size: .
CDR3 protein: CASTYVGGLYNEQFF
CDR3 DNA: TGTGCCAGCACTTATGTGGGGGGCCTCTACAATGAGCAGTTCTTC

J gene: TRBJ1-4
D gene: .
V gene: TRBV27
clone size: .
CDR3 protein: CASSLYSGEKLFF
CDR3 DNA: TGTGCCAGCAGTTTATACAGTGGTGAAAAACTGTTTTTT

J gene: TRBJ2-1
D gene: TRBD2
V gene: TRBV19
clone size: .
CDR3 protein: CASRGSGRTGGEQFF
CDR3 DNA: TGTGCCAGTAGAGGTAGCGGGAGAACCGGGGGTGAGCAGTTCTTC

J gene: TRBJ2-2
D gene: .
V gene: TRBV6-4
clone size: .
CDR3 protein: CASKGQSNTGELFF
CDR3 DNA: TGTGCCAGCAAAGGACAATCGAACACCGGGGAGCTGTTTTTT

J gene: TRBJ2-5
D gene: .
V gene: TRBV6-5
clone size: .
CDR3 protein: CASKSTGTQYF
CDR3 DNA: TGTGCCAGCAAGAGCACAGGGACCCAGTACTTC

J gene: TRBJ1-1
D gene: .
V gene: TRBV5-1
clone size: .
CDR3 protein: CASSDRGGSDTEAFF
CDR3 DNA: TGCGCCAGCAGCGACCGAGGGGGATCGGACACTGAAGCTTTCTTT

J gene: TRBJ1-4
D gene: .
V gene: TRBV5-1
clone size: .
CDR3 protein: CASSHNREVGKLFF
CDR3 DNA: TGCGCCAGCAGCCATAACAGGGAAGTTGGAAAACTGTTTTTT

J gene: TRBJ2-1
D gene: .
V gene: TRBV11-2
clone size: .
CDR3 protein: CASSPDGPYEEFF
CDR3 DNA: TGTGCCAGCAGCCCGGATGGACCTTATGAGGAGTTCTTC

J gene: TRBJ2-5
D gene: TRBD1
V gene: TRBV29-1
clone size: once
CDR3 protein: CSVDLQGAVGETQYF
CDR3 DNA: TGCAGCGTTGACCTACAGGGGGCAGTTGGGGAGACCCAGTACTTC

J gene: TRBJ2-1
D gene: .
V gene: TRBV10-2
clone size: .
CDR3 protein: CASSEIKGNEQFF
CDR3 DNA: TGCGCCAGCAGTGAAATCAAGGGAAATGAGCAGTTCTTC

J gene: TRBJ2-1
D gene: TRBD2
V gene: TRBV9
clone size: once
CDR3 protein: CASSRGLAGGPYNEQFF
CDR3 DNA: TGTGCCAGCAGCAGGGGACTAGCGGGGGGTCCCTACAATGAGCAGTTCTTC

J gene: TRBJ2-2
D gene: .
V gene: TRBV6-1
clone size: .
CDR3 protein: CASSEADSGELFF
CDR3 DNA: TGTGCCAGCAGTGAAGCCGACTCCGGGGAGCTGTTTTTT

J gene: TRBJ2-7
D gene: .
V gene: TRBV7-9
clone size: .
CDR3 protein: CASSPLGSGEQYF
CDR3 DNA: TGTGCCAGCAGCCCACTCGGGAGCGGCGAGCAGTACTTC

J gene: TRBJ1-3
D gene: .
V gene: TRBV27
clone size: .
CDR3 protein: CASSLLGPDFSGNTIYF
CDR3 DNA: TGTGCCAGCAGTTTATTAGGGCCCGACTTCTCTGGAAACACCATATATTTT

J gene: TRBJ1-1
D gene: .
V gene: TRBV25-1
clone size: .
CDR3 protein: CASLRQDNTEAFF
CDR3 DNA: TGTGCCAGCCTTCGACAGGATAACACTGAAGCTTTCTTT

J gene: TRBJ2-2
D gene: .
V gene: TRBV6-4
clone size: .
CDR3 protein: CASSDYPGTGELFF
CDR3 DNA: TGTGCCAGCAGTGACTATCCAGGCACCGGGGAGCTGTTTTTT

J gene: TRBJ1-5
D gene: .
V gene: TRBV7-8
clone size: .
CDR3 protein: CASSLPHLRPEGGYQPQHF
CDR3 DNA: TGTGCCAGCAGCTTACCACATCTCCGGCCGGAGGGAGGATACCAGCCCCAGCATTTT

J gene: TRBJ2-6
D gene: .
V gene: TRBV12-5
clone size: .
CDR3 protein: CASGLYGANVLTF
CDR3 DNA: TGTGCTAGTGGCCTGTACGGGGCCAACGTCCTGACTTTC

J gene: TRBJ1-1
D gene: .
V gene: TRBV14
clone size: few
CDR3 protein: CASSQEITPYTEAFF
CDR3 DNA: TGTGCCAGCAGCCAAGAGATCACCCCGTACACTGAAGCTTTCTTT

J gene: TRBJ2-1
D gene: TRBD2
V gene: TRBV11-2
clone size: .
CDR3 protein: CASGWTREMYNEQFF
CDR3 DNA: TGTGCCAGCGGCTGGACGCGGGAGATGTACAATGAGCAGTTCTTC

J gene: TRBJ2-7
D gene: TRBD1
V gene: TRBV27
clone size: .
CDR3 protein: CASSLIPGQGADEQYF
CDR3 DNA: TGTGCCAGCAGTCTGATCCCGGGACAGGGGGCAGACGAGCAGTACTTC

J gene: TRBJ2-1
D gene: TRBD2
V gene: TRBV6-1
clone size: few
CDR3 protein: CASSDQGLAGNNEQFF
CDR3 DNA: TGTGCCAGCAGTGATCAGGGACTAGCGGGGAACAATGAGCAGTTCTTC

J gene: TRBJ2-2
D gene: .
V gene: TRBV13
clone size: once
CDR3 protein: CASSITGELFF
CDR3 DNA: TGTGCCAGCAGCATCACCGGGGAGCTGTTTTTT

J gene: TRBJ1-5
D gene: .
V gene: TRBV4-1
clone size: .
CDR3 protein: CASSQERNQPQHF
CDR3 DNA: TGCGCCAGCAGCCAAGAAAGGAATCAGCCCCAGCATTTT

J gene: TRBJ2-7
D gene: TRBD2
V gene: TRBV9
clone size: few
CDR3 protein: CASSLLGLAGDEQYF
CDR3 DNA: TGTGCCAGCAGCCTCCTAGGGCTAGCGGGAGACGAGCAGTACTTC

J gene: TRBJ2-5
D gene: TRBD1
V gene: TRBV28
clone size: .
CDR3 protein: CASSFLRTGGRETQYF
CDR3 DNA: TGTGCCAGCAGTTTTCTTCGGACAGGGGGTCGAGAGACCCAGTACTTC

J gene: TRBJ1-5
D gene: .
V gene: TRBV19
clone size: .
CDR3 protein: CASSIAGGSQPQHF
CDR3 DNA: TGTGCCAGTAGTATCGCTGGGGGCAGTCAGCCCCAGCATTTT

J gene: TRBJ1-4
D gene: .
V gene: TRBV6-6
clone size: .
CDR3 protein: CASGGSLNEKLFF
CDR3 DNA: TGTGCCAGCGGGGGCAGTCTTAATGAAAAACTGTTTTTT

J gene: TRBJ2-3
D gene: .
V gene: TRBV4-1
clone size: .
CDR3 protein: CASSQDYVEGITDTQYF
CDR3 DNA: TGCGCCAGCAGCCAAGATTACGTCGAGGGGATCACAGATACGCAGTATTTT

J gene: TRBJ2-1
D gene: .
V gene: TRBV5-4
clone size: few
CDR3 protein: CASSVHYNEQFF
CDR3 DNA: TGTGCCAGCAGCGTCCACTACAATGAGCAGTTCTTC

J gene: TRBJ1-2
D gene: .
V gene: TRBV5-6
clone size: .
CDR3 protein: CASSDQGLRYGYTF
CDR3 DNA: TGTGCCAGCAGCGACCAGGGTTTACGGTATGGCTACACCTTC

J gene: TRBJ1-2
D gene: TRBD1
V gene: TRBV27
clone size: few
CDR3 protein: CASSLSGTANYGYTF
CDR3 DNA: TGTGCCAGCAGTTTATCCGGGACAGCTAACTATGGCTACACCTTC

J gene: TRBJ2-4
D gene: .
V gene: TRBV4-2
clone size: .
CDR3 protein: CASSQEGYLAKNIQYF
CDR3 DNA: TGTGCCAGCAGCCAAGAAGGGTACCTAGCCAAAAACATTCAGTACTTC

J gene: TRBJ2-1
D gene: TRBD2
V gene: TRBV4-1
clone size: .
CDR3 protein: CASSQHGLAGMDEQFF
CDR3 DNA: TGCGCCAGCAGCCAACACGGACTAGCGGGAATGGATGAGCAGTTCTTC

J gene: TRBJ1-1
D gene: .
V gene: TRBV7-3
clone size: .
CDR3 protein: CASSPMGETEAFF
CDR3 DNA: TGTGCCAGCAGCCCTATGGGAGAGACTGAAGCTTTCTTT

J gene: TRBJ2-4
D gene: .
V gene: TRBV25-1
clone size: .
CDR3 protein: CASSEVVQGPSPRNIQYF
CDR3 DNA: TGTGCCAGCAGTGAGGTAGTACAGGGACCTTCCCCTAGGAACATTCAGTACTTC

J gene: TRBJ2-7
D gene: TRBD1
V gene: TRBV5-1
clone size: .
CDR3 protein: CASSWGTGDYEQYF
CDR3 DNA: TGCGCCAGCAGCTGGGGGACAGGGGACTACGAGCAGTACTTC

J gene: TRBJ2-1
D gene: .
V gene: TRBV5-5
clone size: few
CDR3 protein: CASSFGGRYNEQFF
CDR3 DNA: TGTGCCAGCAGCTTCGGGGGACGGTACAATGAGCAGTTCTTC

J gene: TRBJ2-5
D gene: TRBD1
V gene: TRBV11-2
clone size: .
CDR3 protein: CASSSGQGRETQYF
CDR3 DNA: TGTGCCAGCAGCTCAGGACAGGGCCGGGAGACCCAGTACTTC

J gene: TRBJ1-1
D gene: .
V gene: TRBV28
clone size: .
CDR3 protein: CASTLLFNTEAFF
CDR3 DNA: TGTGCCAGCACCCTGCTATTCAACACTGAAGCTTTCTTT

J gene: TRBJ2-7
D gene: .
V gene: TRBV11-2
clone size: .
CDR3 protein: CASSLALVGNEQYF
CDR3 DNA: TGTGCCAGCAGCTTAGCTCTAGTTGGCAACGAGCAGTACTTC